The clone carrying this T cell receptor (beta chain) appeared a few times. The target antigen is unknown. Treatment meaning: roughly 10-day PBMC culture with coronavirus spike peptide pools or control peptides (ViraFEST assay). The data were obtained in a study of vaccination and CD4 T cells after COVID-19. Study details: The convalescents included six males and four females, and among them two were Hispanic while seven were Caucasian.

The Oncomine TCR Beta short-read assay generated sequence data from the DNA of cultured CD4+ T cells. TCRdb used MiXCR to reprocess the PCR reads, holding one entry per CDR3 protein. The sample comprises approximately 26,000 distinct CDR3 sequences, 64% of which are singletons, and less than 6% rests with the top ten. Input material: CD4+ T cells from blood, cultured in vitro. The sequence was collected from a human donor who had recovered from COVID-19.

The CDR3 DNA reads TGTGCCAGCAGTGTGACCCTTACAATTAGCACAGATACGCAGTATTTT. Amino acids: CASSVTLTISTDTQYF. The chain carries TRBV6-1 and TRBJ2-3, with D unclear. Trimming removed 4 bases from V and 0 bases from J, with 14 bases in between. Germline-derived CDR1 and CDR2 are MNHNS and SASEGT. The CDR3 runs 16 residues.